Below, 14 T cell receptor beta chains from the same sample are listed, as sequenced in a study of T cell responses to AZD1222 COVID-19 vaccine. TCRdb keeps only in-frame clones here, not all; method: immunoSEQ multiplex PCR. The repertoire holds 170,000 or so clones, with approximately 92% as singletons. The sequencing used peripheral blood, collected 28 days after the second dose of the MenACWY control vaccine. Receptor source: an adult who received the MenACWY meningococcal vaccine as a control.

The rearrangement links TRBV4-1 to TRBJ2-7; 8 bases map to TRBD1. J was trimmed by 5 bases and V by 3 bases; bases with no gene match: 9. The germline CDR1 and CDR2 sequences are MGHRA and YSYEKL. The CDR3 has 15 residues. The CDR3 bases are TGCGCCAGCAGCCAGCAATGGACAGGGCCACACGAGCAGTACTTC. Residues: CASSQQWTGPHEQYF.

The chain combines TRBV19 with TRBJ2-2; 8 bases align to TRBD2. CDR1 is LNHDA, CDR2 SQIVND, per germline (reference sequence). With 5 bases clipped from V and 4 bases from J, the junction kept 9 bases outside the gene matches. The CDR3 extends over 16 amino acids. The CDR3, as DNA: TGTGCCAGTAGTTACGTAGCGGGGCGTCGCACCGGGGAGCTGTTTTTT. Its translation: CASSYVAGRRTGELFF.

This clone showed up just once. This chain links TRBV29-1 with TRBJ2-5; 8 bases align to TRBD1. V was clipped by 4 bases and J by 5 bases; unmatched bases: 3. Looked up from germline, CDR1 is SQVTM and CDR2 is ANQGSEA. The CDR3 consists of 12 residues. CDR3 sequence: CSVGQGSETQYF. CDR3 DNA sequence: TGCAGCGTTGGACAGGGGTCCGAGACCCAGTACTTC.

The chain uses TRBV9 and TRBJ1-3, with 7 bases that match TRBD1. This CDR3 comprises 17 residues. Germline V lookup: CDR1 SGDLS, CDR2 YYNGEE. After removal of 2 bases from V and 0 bases from J, the junction contained 8 bases not matched to a gene. CDR3 amino acids: CASSVGTDLLSGNTIYF. CDR3 in DNA: TGTGCCAGCAGCGTGGGGACAGACCTACTCTCTGGAAACACCATATATTTT.

V and J are TRBV9 and TRBJ1-4, with TRBD1 identical over 7 bases. The trim removed 3 bases at V and 8 bases at J, leaving 7 bases unmatched. This CDR3 has 14 residues. CDR1 is SGDLS and CDR2 is YYNGEE in the germline V gene. In DNA, the CDR3 is TGTGCCAGCAGCGCTCGACAGGGAGGGGAAAAACTGTTTTTT. Translated, it gives CASSARQGGEKLFF.

The chain joins TRBV7-9 to TRBJ1-1, with D unresolved. V was trimmed by 2 bases and J by 5 bases, leaving 12 bases between them. Germline V lookup: CDR1 SEHNR, CDR2 FQNEAQ (reference sequence). There are 14 residues in the CDR3. This CDR3 is CASSLTVRETEAFF. The CDR3 DNA is TGTGCCAGCAGCTTAACCGTGAGGGAGACTGAAGCTTTCTTT.

V gene TRBV3-1 (or the pseudogene TRBV3-2) combines with J gene TRBJ1-1, with a weak D call TRBD1 (5 bases). The germline V gene encodes CDR1 LGHDT and CDR2 YNNKEL (reference sequence). V was shortened by 4 bases and J by 5 bases, with 17 bases between the two germline ends. The CDR3 has 15 residues. CDR3 sequence reads: CASSLGRAYMTEAFF. Here the CDR3 DNA reads TGTGCCAGCAGCCTCGGCAGGGCCTATATGACTGAAGCTTTCTTT.

Concerning this clone: The identical CDR3 is also encoded by other nucleotide sequences in the sample. The chain is built from TRBV28 and TRBJ1-2; 8 bases are shared with TRBD1. The CDR3 runs 13 residues. Germline-derived CDR1 and CDR2 are MDHEN and SYDVKM. V trimming: 2 bases; J trimming: 5 bases; junction bases outside the gene matches: 1. The CDR3 protein is CASSLQGAYGYTF. The CDR3 nucleotides read TGTGCCAGCAGTTTACAGGGGGCGTATGGCTACACCTTC.

The chain couples TRBV28 to TRBJ1-4; D uncertain. Per the germline V gene, CDR1 is MDHEN and CDR2 is SYDVKM. The CDR3 length is 11 residues. Trimming pared 6 bases from V and 11 bases from J, leaving 10 bases between. The CDR3 protein is CASRNLEKLFF. For the CDR3, the DNA is TGTGCCAGCAGAAACTTAGAGAAACTGTTTTTT.

This rearrangement joins TRBV15 to TRBJ1-4; no clear D. In germline, CDR1 is LNHNV, CDR2 YYDKDF (reference sequence). This CDR3 has 19 residues. Trimming left V 0 bases short and J 1 base short, with 18 bases between. Here the CDR3 DNA reads TGTGCCACCAGCAGAGAGATTCCGATAGGGAGCCGAACTAATGAAAAACTGTTTTTT. Its translation: CATSREIPIGSRTNEKLFF.

This clone was observed once. The DNA for the CDR3 is TGTGCCAGCAGTCCCCCTACAGGAGCCAACACTGAAGCTTTCTTT. This encodes CASSPPTGANTEAFF. The rearrangement uses TRBV6-5 and TRBJ1-1, with D perhaps TRBD1 (5 bases). Trimming took off 5 bases at V and 2 bases at J, with 15 bases between the two ends. There are 15 residues in the CDR3. Germline CDR1 is MNHEY and CDR2 is SVGAGI.

The V and J genes are TRBV29-1 and TRBJ1-2; D not certain. This CDR3 spans 14 amino acids. CDR1 and CDR2 (germline): SQVTM, ANQGSEA. Trimming took off 3 bases at V and 0 bases at J, with 11 bases between the two ends. The DNA of the CDR3 is TGCAGCGTTGATGGGCAGATCTCTAACTATGGCTACACCTTC. This sequence encodes CSVDGQISNYGYTF.

This clone has just one count. The chain carries TRBV9 and TRBJ1-2; D ambiguous. Trimming took 0 bases from V and 7 from J, leaving 13 bases between them. CDR1 is SGDLS and CDR2 is YYNGEE in the germline V gene. The CDR3 spans 14 residues. The CDR3 DNA is TGTGCCAGCAGCGTAGATCGACCGGGCTCTGGCTACACCTTC. Its translation is CASSVDRPGSGYTF.

This chain joins TRBV11-2 and TRBJ2-5, with unresolved D. This CDR3 is 12 amino acids long. V was trimmed by 6 bases and J by 7 bases, leaving 12 bases between them. Germline values: CDR1 SGHAT, CDR2 FQNNGV. The CDR3 nucleotides read TGTGCCAGCAGTCCACCCTTTGGGACCCAGTACTTC. Translation gives CASSPPFGTQYF. Filled out from reference TRBV11-2 and TRBJ2-5, the complete variable domain reads EAGVAQSPRYKIIEKRQSVAFWCNPISGHATLYWYQQILGQGPKLLIQFQNNGVVDDSQLPKDRFSAERLKGVDSTLKIQPAKLEDSAVYLCASSPPFGTQYFGPGTRLLVL.